These 18 T cell receptor beta chains were all obtained from the same sample, sequenced in a study of cytomegalovirus exposure and HLA in healthy donors. 60 Vbeta and 13 Jbeta primers were used in PCR. Repertoires were generated with immunoSEQ multiplex PCR, while TCRdb's copy carries only in-frame clones and drops some. The sample holds 140,000 or so clones, roughly 87% seen once. Material: PBMCs. The receptors shown here come from a woman aged 35 to 49 in good health and CMV-seronegative.

The V gene is TRBV2, the J gene TRBJ2-1; 7 bases are a match to TRBD2. Germline trimming cut 7 bases from V and 2 bases from J; bases unmatched to any gene: 5. Per the germline V gene, CDR1 is SNHLY and CDR2 is FYNNEI. CDR3 size: 14 residues. The CDR3 coding sequence is TGTGCCAGCATCCCCAGCGGGACCTACAATGAGCAGTTCTTC. Translated, it gives CASIPSGTYNEQFF.

The rearrangement links TRBV7-8 to TRBJ1-5; D gene ambiguous. Trimming stripped 1 base from V and 4 bases from J, with 5 bases between. Germline CDR1 reads SGHVS; CDR2 reads FQNEAQ. This CDR3 has 13 amino acids. Here the CDR3 DNA reads TGTGCCAGCAGCTTAGTCGGGAATCAGCCCCAGCATTTT. Amino acids: CASSLVGNQPQHF.

The J gene is TRBJ1-1, the V gene TRBV7-9; TRBD1 matches 7 bases. Per the germline V gene, CDR1 is SEHNR and CDR2 is FQNEAQ (reference sequence). The CDR3 spans 13 residues. With V trimmed by 6 bases and J by 4 bases, 5 bases remained unmatched. The CDR3 bases are TGTGCCAGCAGGGACTACAGGGGCACTGAAGCTTTCTTT. Its protein is CASRDYRGTEAFF.

V is TRBV11-3 and J is TRBJ1-4; D possibly corresponds to TRBD1 (5 bases). Trimming cost V 1 base and J 8 bases, with 11 bases left between them. The germline CDR1 and CDR2 sequences are SGHNT and YENEEA. The CDR3 has 14 residues. The CDR3: CASSLVRGGEKLFF. The DNA for the CDR3 is TGTGCCAGCAGCTTAGTTAGGGGTGGCGAAAAACTGTTTTTT. The variable domain in full, completed from reference TRBV11-3 and TRBJ1-4, reads EAGVVQSPRYKIIEKKQPVAFWCNPISGHNTLYWYLQNLGQGPELLIRYENEEAVDDSQLPKDRFSAERLKGVDSTLKIQPAELGDSAVYLCASSLVRGGEKLFFGSGTQLSVL.

The rearrangement uses TRBV11-3 and TRBJ2-7; D might be TRBD2 (6 bases). V lost 7 bases to trimming and J lost 5 bases, with 24 bases between them. There are 16 residues in the CDR3. Germline CDR1 SGHNT, CDR2 YENEEA. The chain's CDR3 is CASTLKVSGVSNEQYF. The CDR3 region has the DNA TGTGCCAGCACCCTCAAGGTTAGCGGAGTGTCAAACGAGCAGTACTTC.

The rearrangement uses TRBV15 and TRBJ1-1; D is possibly TRBD1 (6 bases). Germline V gene lookup returns CDR1 LNHNV and CDR2 YYDKDF (reference sequence). V lost 3 bases and J lost 1, with 12 bases in between. The CDR3 runs to 15 residues. CDR3 residues: CATSRNRERNTEAFF. CDR3 bases: TGTGCCACCAGCAGGAACAGGGAGAGGAACACTGAAGCTTTCTTT.

The chain is built from TRBV11-2 and TRBJ2-1; the D is unclear. The CDR3 consists of 12 residues. Trimming left V 3 bases short and J 7 bases short, with 7 bases between. The germline V gene has CDR1 SGHAT and CDR2 FQNNGV. CDR3 residues: CASSLLRNEQFF. CDR3 in DNA: TGTGCCAGCAGCTTGCTCAGGAATGAGCAGTTCTTC.

The genes are TRBV30 and TRBJ1-4; D may be TRBD1 (6 bases). In germline, CDR1 is GTSNPN, CDR2 SVGIG (reference sequence). V lost 4 bases and J lost 7, with 13 bases in between. There are 13 residues in the CDR3. CDR3 in DNA: TGTGCCTGGAAGTGGACAGAAGGTGAAAAACTGTTTTTT. Its protein is CAWKWTEGEKLFF.

This chain connects TRBV7-2 to TRBJ2-5; TRBD2 might be the D (7 bases). The CDR3 runs 15 residues. Germline V lookup: CDR1 SGHTA, CDR2 FQGNSA. Trimming pared 1 base from V and 7 bases from J, leaving 16 bases between. The CDR3 loop reads CASSLGSGGGGTQYF. The CDR3 nucleotides are TGTGCCAGCAGCTTAGGATCCGGGGGCGGGGGGACCCAGTACTTC.

This clone was detected only once. V and J are TRBV28 and TRBJ2-2; 10 bases match TRBD1. The trim removed 10 bases at V and 5 bases at J, leaving 7 bases unmatched. The V gene's germline CDR1 is MDHEN and CDR2 SYDVKM. The CDR3 spans 14 residues. The DNA for the CDR3 is TGTGCCATCCCGGGACAGGGGAAAACCGGGGAGCTGTTTTTT. Its translation: CAIPGQGKTGELFF.

This clone was seen more than once but under ten times. The J gene is TRBJ2-6, the V gene TRBV7-7; maybe TRBD1 (5 bases). Trimming stripped 11 bases from V and 2 bases from J, with 10 bases between. This CDR3 spans 13 amino acids. The germline V gene has CDR1 SSHAT and CDR2 FNYEAQ (reference sequence). CDR3 sequence: CAVRVAGANVLTF. The CDR3 DNA reads as TGTGCCGTCAGGGTGGCTGGGGCCAACGTCCTGACTTTC.

The rearrangement links TRBV5-1 to TRBJ1-3; the D gene is possibly TRBD1 (6 bases). There are 14 residues in the CDR3. V lost 8 bases and J lost 2, with 14 bases in between. Germline-derived CDR1 and CDR2 are SGHRS and YFSETQ. CDR3: CASTQGNAGNTIYF. The CDR3 nucleotides read TGCGCCAGTACTCAGGGGAATGCTGGAAACACCATATATTTT.

This chain links TRBV30 with TRBJ2-5, with 10 positions matching TRBD2. The CDR3 is made up of 15 amino acids. Trimming removed 0 bases from V and 5 bases from J; junction bases left unmatched: 6. The germline gives CDR1 GTSNPN, CDR2 SVGIG (reference sequence). CDR3 DNA sequence: TGTGCCTGGAGTGTACAGGCTAGCGGGAGCGAGACCCAGTACTTC. It translates to CAWSVQASGSETQYF.

Comments on this clone: The germline gene is not matched at one end of the junction; a read error may be the cause. This chain links TRBV5-4 with TRBJ1-1; perhaps TRBD1 as D (5 bases). The CDR3 has 16 amino acids. CDR1 and CDR2 (germline): SGHNT, YYREEE (reference sequence). The chain's CDR3 is CASRGISVPGNTESFF. The CDR3 nucleotides read TGTGCCAGCAGGGGAATAAGCGTCCCAGGGAACACTGAATCTTTCTTT.

The rearrangement joins TRBV9 to TRBJ2-1; 7 bases match TRBD1. This CDR3 has 17 residues. The V and J ends lost 1 base and 5 bases, in that order; junction bases with no gene match: 12. Looked up from germline, CDR1 is SGDLS and CDR2 is YYNGEE. The CDR3 DNA is TGTGCCAGCAGCGTAATATTCACAGGGGCTGGCGACAATGAGCAGTTCTTC. Translated, it gives CASSVIFTGAGDNEQFF.

The V call is TRBV5-4, the J call TRBJ2-5; D is uncertain. This CDR3 has 14 residues. Trimming pared 0 bases from V and 1 base from J, leaving 7 bases between. The germline V gene has CDR1 SGHNT and CDR2 YYREEE (reference sequence). CDR3 loop: CASSLVLSQETQYF. In nucleotides, the CDR3 is TGTGCCAGCAGCTTGGTTCTATCCCAAGAGACCCAGTACTTC.

This chain joins TRBV13 and TRBJ1-1, with 9 bases aligning to TRBD1. The CDR3 runs to 15 residues. From germline, CDR1 is PRHDT and CDR2 FYEKMQ (reference sequence). The trim removed 4 bases at V and 1 base at J, leaving 4 bases unmatched. The CDR3 sequence is CASSSPDRGNTEAFF. The CDR3 nucleotides read TGTGCCAGCAGCTCACCGGACAGGGGGAACACTGAAGCTTTCTTT. Supplemented by reference TRBV13 and TRBJ1-1, the full variable domain reads AAGVIQSPRHLIKEKRETATLKCYPIPRHDTVYWYQQGPGQDPQFLISFYEKMQSDKGSIPDRFSAQQFSDYHSELNMSSLELGDSALYFCASSSPDRGNTEAFFGQGTRLTVV.

Written as DNA, the CDR3 is TGTGCCAGCAGCCCACGACAGGCCCGCTACGAGCAGTACTTC. Encoded protein: CASSPRQARYEQYF. The genes are TRBV7-2 and TRBJ2-7, with a tentative D call TRBD1 (6 bases). Germline assignment: CDR1 SGHTA and CDR2 FQGNSA. V dropped 5 bases and J dropped 3 bases, with 14 bases sitting between them. The CDR3 is 14 residues long.